Shown below are 26 T cell receptor beta chains from a single sample sequenced in a study of blood T cell repertoires in COVID-19. Profiling relied on immunoSEQ multiplex PCR, and the TCRdb table lists in-frame clones only, not all of them. The data contain roughly 270,000 clones, 82% of them seen just once; the ten biggest clones take up about 5%. Material: PBMCs or T cells enriched from blood (not recorded which). The receptor source for this set is a man in his forties who had been exposed to COVID-19.

V is TRBV19 and J is TRBJ1-2, with a weak D call TRBD1 (5 bases). Germline V CDR1 and CDR2: LNHDA, SQIVND (reference sequence). V lost 5 bases and J 8 bases, leaving 12 bases between the germline ends. This CDR3 has 12 amino acids. The CDR3 nucleotides read TGTGCCAGTAGTCGGGAGGGACGGGGCTACACCTTC. This sequence encodes CASSREGRGYTF.

The chain employs TRBV30 and TRBJ1-5, with a tentative D call TRBD1 (6 bases). This CDR3 contains 13 residues. The germline V gene has CDR1 GTSNPN and CDR2 SVGIG (reference sequence). The V end lost 8 bases, the J end lost 3 bases, and 14 bases lay between the germline ends. The CDR3 DNA sequence: TGTGCCGGGGGCACAGGGTCCAATCAGCCCCAGCATTTT. The encoded protein is CAGGTGSNQPQHF.

The rearrangement joins TRBV10-3 to TRBJ2-7; 7 nucleotides align to TRBD1. Per the germline V gene, CDR1 is ENHRY and CDR2 is SYGVKD. The CDR3 totals 13 residues. The ends lost 8 bases at V and 4 bases at J; junction bases unmatched: 8. The CDR3 coding sequence is TGTGCCATCGAGGAACAACAGGGGTACGAGCAGTACTTC. Translation: CAIEEQQGYEQYF.

The chain is built from TRBV3-1 (or the pseudogene TRBV3-2) and TRBJ2-7, with TRBD1 identical over 7 bases. The germline CDR1 and CDR2 sequences are LGHDT and YNNKEL (reference sequence). CDR3 length equals 14 residues. Trimming cost V 1 base and J 3 bases; bases outside gene matches: 3. DNA for the CDR3: TGTGCCAGCAGCCAAGGACAGGGCCTCTACGAGCAGTACTTC. It is translated as CASSQGQGLYEQYF.

This chain connects TRBV6-5 to TRBJ1-2; possible D gene TRBD1, 5 bases. Trimming took 7 bases from V and 5 from J, leaving 14 bases between them. Germline V gene sequence: CDR1 MNHEY, CDR2 SVGAGI. The CDR3 spans 13 residues. CDR3 amino acids: CASNRPGAYGYTF. The CDR3 region has the DNA TGTGCCAGCAATCGGCCTGGGGCTTATGGCTACACCTTC.

The CDR3 loop reads CAWSRDRGLETQYF. The CDR3 coding sequence is TGTGCCTGGAGCCGGGACAGAGGATTAGAGACCCAGTACTTC. The J gene is TRBJ2-5, the V gene TRBV30; 7 nucleotides align to TRBD1. Germline V gene data show CDR1 as GTSNPN and CDR2 as SVGIG (reference sequence). The CDR3 sequence is 14 residues long. V lost 3 bases and J lost 4; bases outside the gene matches: 8.

A single count supports this clone. V is TRBV18 and J is TRBJ1-5; D is undetermined. CDR1 KGHSH and CDR2 LQKENI come from the germline V gene. V dropped 3 bases and J dropped 0 bases, with 9 bases sitting between them. The length of the CDR3 is 15 residues. CDR3 loop: CASSPLAGSNQPQHF. In DNA form, the CDR3 reads TGTGCCAGCTCACCGTTGGCAGGTAGCAATCAGCCCCAGCATTTT.

J is TRBJ2-3 and V is TRBV30; D not resolved. CDR1 and CDR2 from the germline V gene are GTSNPN and SVGIG (reference sequence). CDR3 size: 13 residues. V dropped 1 base and J dropped 2 bases, with 7 bases sitting between them. The CDR3 region is CAWSATNTDTQYF. CDR3 DNA: TGTGCCTGGAGTGCTACTAACACAGATACGCAGTATTTT.

This rearrangement joins TRBV5-1 to TRBJ2-6; TRBD1 aligns across 11 bases. This CDR3 is 18 amino acids long. Per germline, CDR1 SGHRS and CDR2 YFSETQ. V was clipped by 0 bases and J by 0 bases; unmatched bases: 2. The DNA for the CDR3 is TGCGCCAGCAGCTTGGGGGACAGGGGGAGCTCTGGGGCCAACGTCCTGACTTTC. As protein: CASSLGDRGSSGANVLTF. Variable domain in full (rest from reference TRBV5-1 and TRBJ2-6): KAGVTQTPRYLIKTRGQQVTLSCSPISGHRSVSWYQQTPGQGLQFLFEYFSETQRNKGNFPGRFSGRQFSNSRSEMNVSTLELGDSALYLCASSLGDRGSSGANVLTFGAGSRLTVL.

The genes are TRBV27 and TRBJ2-7; D gene ambiguous. Trimming took 4 bases from V and 2 from J, leaving 18 bases between them. This CDR3 contains 16 residues. Looked up from germline, CDR1 is MNHEY and CDR2 is SMNVEV (reference sequence). CDR3 amino acids: CASSSDPPTPTYEQYF. The CDR3 coding sequence is TGTGCCAGCAGTTCCGATCCCCCGACACCAACCTACGAGCAGTACTTC.

The chain joins TRBV15 to TRBJ2-7; TRBD1 matches at 8 bases. Germline V gene data show CDR1 as LNHNV and CDR2 as YYDKDF (reference sequence). The CDR3 contains 15 residues. The V gene end was trimmed by 3 bases and the J gene end by 7 bases; junction bases not matched to a gene: 11. In nucleotides, the CDR3 is TGTGCCACCAGCAGGCCGGGACAGGCGGTAGAGGAGCAGTACTTC. Translated: CATSRPGQAVEEQYF. The whole variable domain, remainder taken from reference TRBV15 and TRBJ2-7, is DAMVIQNPRYQVTQFGKPVTLSCSQTLNHNVMYWYQQKSSQAPKLLFHYYDKDFNNEADTPDNFQSRRPNTSFCFLDIRSPGLGDTAMYLCATSRPGQAVEEQYFGPGTRLTVT.

This clone appeared once. V is TRBV7-3 and J is TRBJ1-1; D is unresolved. V was trimmed by 1 base and J by 0 bases, leaving 18 bases between them. Per the germline V gene, CDR1 is SGHTA and CDR2 is FQGTGA. The CDR3 length is 18 residues. CDR3 nucleotide sequence: TGTGCCAGCAGCTTAATCCGTTCGAGACGGGTCATGAACACTGAAGCTTTCTTT. This encodes CASSLIRSRRVMNTEAFF.

This clone was seen only once. The chain joins TRBV4-1 to TRBJ2-7; D possibly corresponds to TRBD1 (5 bases). The CDR3 length is 15 residues. Trimming took off 2 bases at V and 4 bases at J, with 15 bases between the two ends. Germline CDR1 is MGHRA and CDR2 is YSYEKL. The CDR3 DNA follows: TGCGCCAGCAGCCAAAACCCGCAGGGATTGTACGAGCAGTACTTC. Translation: CASSQNPQGLYEQYF.

This clone was found once. The chain links TRBV19 to TRBJ2-7; D might be TRBD1 (6 bases). This CDR3 is built from 13 residues. V gave up 4 bases and J gave up 4 bases, with 11 bases separating them. CDR1 is LNHDA, CDR2 SQIVND, per germline (reference sequence). CDR3 bases: TGTGCCAGTAGTAAAACAACAGGGTACGAGCAGTACTTC. Its translation is CASSKTTGYEQYF. The whole variable domain, remainder taken from reference TRBV19 and TRBJ2-7, is DGGITQSPKYLFRKEGQNVTLSCEQNLNHDAMYWYRQDPGQGLRLIYYSQIVNDFQKGDIAEGYSVSREKKESFPLTVTSAQKNPTAFYLCASSKTTGYEQYFGPGTRLTVT.

The rearrangement joins TRBV2 to TRBJ2-1; 8 bases line up with TRBD2. Trimming at V came to 7 bases and at J to 0 bases, leaving 11 bases not matched to a gene. The germline V gene has CDR1 SNHLY and CDR2 FYNNEI. The CDR3 extends over 17 amino acids. The CDR3 is CASTLTSEISSYNEQFF. DNA of the CDR3: TGTGCCAGCACTTTGACTAGCGAGATAAGCTCCTACAATGAGCAGTTCTTC. Combining the CDR3 with reference TRBV2 and TRBJ2-1 gives the whole variable domain EPEVTQTPSHQVTQMGQEVILRCVPISNHLYFYWYRQILGQKVEFLVSFYNNEISEKSEIFDDQFSVERPDGSNFTLKIRSTKLEDSAMYFCASTLTSEISSYNEQFFGPGTRLTVL.

The gene calls are TRBV6-5 and TRBJ1-4; no clear D gene. Per germline, CDR1 MNHEY and CDR2 SVGAGI. V was clipped by 5 bases and J by 7 bases, with 11 bases between them. CDR3 length: 13 amino acids. The CDR3 coding sequence is TGTGCCAGCAGTCGCGCCCCCGGTGAAAAACTGTTTTTT. This encodes CASSRAPGEKLFF.

CDR3 amino acids: CASSSGTPYEQYF. CDR3 nucleotide sequence: TGTGCCAGCAGTTCGGGGACACCCTACGAGCAGTACTTC. This chain uses TRBV6-5 with TRBJ2-7; tentative D call: TRBD1 (6 bases). The CDR3 consists of 13 residues. V was clipped by 4 bases and J by 2 bases, with 9 bases between them. Looked up from germline, CDR1 is MNHEY and CDR2 is SVGAGI.

The CDR3 sequence: CASSRQGTNYGYTF. The CDR3 coding sequence is TGTGCCAGCAGTCGACAGGGGACCAACTATGGCTACACCTTC. This chain uses TRBV2 with TRBJ1-2; TRBD1 aligns across 8 bases. The V and J ends lost 5 bases and 2 bases, in that order; junction bases with no gene match: 4. CDR3 length equals 14 residues. Germline V gene data show CDR1 as SNHLY and CDR2 as FYNNEI.

This clone was recorded only once. V is TRBV30 and J is TRBJ1-4; tentative D call: TRBD1 (5 bases). The V gene lost 4 bases and the J gene lost 0 bases, with 9 bases spanning the gap. The CDR3 spans 14 residues. Germline values: CDR1 GTSNPN, CDR2 SVGIG (reference sequence). The CDR3 nucleotides are TGTGCCTGGACAGGGATAGCAACTAATGAAAAACTGTTTTTT. This translates into CAWTGIATNEKLFF.

There are a few counts of this clone. The chain carries TRBV30 and TRBJ1-5, with 12 bases aligning to TRBD1. The CDR3 loop spans 15 amino acids. V was pared by 3 bases and J by 6 bases, with 6 bases of the junction left unmatched. Per germline, CDR1 GTSNPN and CDR2 SVGIG (reference sequence). This chain's CDR3 is CAWRGQGATTQPQHF. In nucleotides, the CDR3 is TGTGCCTGGAGGGGACAGGGGGCGACCACTCAGCCCCAGCATTTT.

The chain carries TRBV5-4 and TRBJ2-7; a possible D gene is TRBD2 (5 bases). V dropped 5 bases and J dropped 0 bases, with 12 bases sitting between them. Germline V CDR1 and CDR2: SGHNT, YYREEE (reference sequence). The CDR3 is 14 residues long. In nucleotides, the CDR3 is TGTGCCAGCAGGAGGGCGGTCGACTCCTACGAGCAGTACTTC. Amino acids: CASRRAVDSYEQYF.

Remarks on this clone: Different DNA sequences within this sample yield the same CDR3. The chain employs TRBV27 and TRBJ2-7; TRBD1 aligns across 9 bases. V lost 4 bases, J lost 2 bases, and 3 bases stayed unmatched. The V gene's germline CDR1 is MNHEY and CDR2 SMNVEV (reference sequence). The CDR3 has 14 amino acids. This CDR3 is CASSSRTGAYEQYF. CDR3 bases: TGTGCCAGCAGTTCGAGGACAGGGGCCTACGAGCAGTACTTC.

This sequence joins TRBV19 and TRBJ1-2; TRBD1 might be the D (5 bases). CDR1 LNHDA and CDR2 SQIVND come from the germline V gene (reference sequence). The CDR3 is 12 residues long. V was shortened by 5 bases and J by 3 bases, with 7 bases between the two germline ends. As DNA, the CDR3 is TGTGCCAGTAGTTCGACAGACTATGGCTACACCTTC. Translation gives CASSSTDYGYTF.

The V call is TRBV7-9, the J call TRBJ2-2, with 12 nucleotides matching TRBD2. The CDR3 loop spans 19 amino acids. V shed 4 bases and J 3 bases; nucleotides not matched to a gene: 12. Germline V gene sequence: CDR1 SEHNR, CDR2 FQNEAQ (reference sequence). CDR3 sequence reads: CASSSHSGLAGVDTGELFF. Written as DNA, the CDR3 is TGTGCCAGCAGCTCACACTCGGGACTAGCGGGTGTCGACACCGGGGAGCTGTTTTTT.

The chain recombines TRBV7-9 with TRBJ1-1, with 9 bases identical to TRBD1. The length of the CDR3 is 16 residues. Germline V gene lookup returns CDR1 SEHNR and CDR2 FQNEAQ (reference sequence). Losses at the gene ends were 5 bases for V and 6 bases for J; bases not matched to a gene: 13. CDR3 amino acids: CASSQTGTGYFAEAFF. Here the CDR3 DNA reads TGTGCCAGCAGCCAAACCGGGACAGGGTATTTTGCTGAAGCTTTCTTT. The full variable domain, with the rest looked up from reference TRBV7-9 and TRBJ1-1, is DTGVSQNPRHKITKRGQNVTFRCDPISEHNRLYWYRQTLGQGPEFLTYFQNEAQLEKSRLLSDRFSAERPKGSFSTLEIQRTEQGDSAMYLCASSQTGTGYFAEAFFGQGTRLTVV.

The rearrangement uses TRBV7-9 and TRBJ2-1, with 8 bases that match TRBD2. From germline, CDR1 is SEHNR and CDR2 FQNEAQ (reference sequence). This CDR3 is built from 13 residues. V was pared by 7 bases and J by 7 bases, with 6 bases of the junction left unmatched. CDR3 nucleotide sequence: TGTGCCAGCAAGGGGACTAGACTTAATGAGCAGTTCTTC. This encodes CASKGTRLNEQFF.